The rows below give T cell receptor beta chains drawn from one sample of a study of regulatory T cells in long-lasting Graves disease. TCRdb itself ran the multiplex PCR reads through MiXCR, one entry per CDR3 protein. Here the sample spans about 400,000 distinct CDR3 sequences, roughly 20% being singletons. The material was peripheral blood mononuclear cells (PBMCs), obtained when the disease was refractory, from a patient treated with antithyroid drugs. The source is a female donor with Graves disease. CDR3s include the opening cysteine and the closing phenylalanine or tryptophan. A D gene is named only where the DNA matches it firmly. Only part of the rows carry a size: once, few, many, or a class if the clone is expanded.

TRBJ2-5 | TRBD2 | TRBV20-1 | many | TGCAGTGCTAGAGATGGGTCCGGGGGGGAAGAGACCCAGTACTTC | CSARDGSGGEETQYF
TRBJ1-2 | TRBD1 | TRBV12-3/TRBV12-4 | many | TGTGCCAGCAAACCGGGACAGGGTCTCTATGGCTACACCTTC | CASKPGQGLYGYTF
TRBJ1-6 | TRBD1 | TRBV5-5 | - | TGTGCCAGCAGCCAAATGGACAGGGGAGCTAATTCACCCCTCCACTTT | CASSQMDRGANSPLHF
TRBJ2-7 | - | TRBV7-9 | - | TGTGCCAGCACCACCGACGGAGGGAGTTCCCACGAGCAGTACTTC | CASTTDGGSSHEQYF
TRBJ2-3 | TRBD2 | TRBV6-1 | - | TGTGCCAGTACCTTTCAATCGGTTGGGGGGAGCGGGAGTTTCCTGGCTACGCAGTATTTT | CASTFQSVGGSGSFLATQYF
TRBJ2-5 | - | TRBV7-2 | many | TGTGCCAGCAGCTTAGCGTCTGGAGAGACCCAGTACTTC | CASSLASGETQYF
TRBJ2-5 | TRBD1 | TRBV20-1 | many | TGCAGTGCTAGGGCCCCTCCCGGGACAGGTGGTGAGACCCAGTACTTC | CSARAPPGTGGETQYF
TRBJ2-1 | - | TRBV12-3/TRBV12-4 | - | TGTGCCAGCAGTTTAGTGGGCGTCGGGAACAATGAGCAGTTCTTC | CASSLVGVGNNEQFF
TRBJ1-1 | - | TRBV29-1 | few | TGCAGCGTTCTAAAGGGGATGGGCACTGAAGCTTTCTTT | CSVLKGMGTEAFF
TRBJ2-2 | - | TRBV2 | once | TGTGCCAACGCTGGGGCTTCCGGGGAGCTGTTTTTT | CANAGASGELFF
TRBJ2-7 | - | TRBV29-1 | few | TGCAGCGTTGCGACAGACCTATCCTACGAGCAGTACTTC | CSVATDLSYEQYF